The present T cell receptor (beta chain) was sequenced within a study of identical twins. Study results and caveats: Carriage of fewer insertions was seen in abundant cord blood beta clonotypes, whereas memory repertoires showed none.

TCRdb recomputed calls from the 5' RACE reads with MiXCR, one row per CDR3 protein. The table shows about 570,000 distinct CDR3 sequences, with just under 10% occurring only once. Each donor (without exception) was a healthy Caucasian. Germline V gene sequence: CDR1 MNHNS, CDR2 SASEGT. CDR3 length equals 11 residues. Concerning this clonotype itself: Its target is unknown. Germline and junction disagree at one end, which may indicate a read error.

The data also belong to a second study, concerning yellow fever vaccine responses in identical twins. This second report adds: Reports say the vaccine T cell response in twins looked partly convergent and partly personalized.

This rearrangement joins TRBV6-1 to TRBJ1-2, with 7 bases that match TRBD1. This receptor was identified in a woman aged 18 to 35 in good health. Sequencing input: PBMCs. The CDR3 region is CASSDYRGSTF. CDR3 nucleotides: TGTGCCAGCAGTGATTACAGGGGCTCCACCTTC.